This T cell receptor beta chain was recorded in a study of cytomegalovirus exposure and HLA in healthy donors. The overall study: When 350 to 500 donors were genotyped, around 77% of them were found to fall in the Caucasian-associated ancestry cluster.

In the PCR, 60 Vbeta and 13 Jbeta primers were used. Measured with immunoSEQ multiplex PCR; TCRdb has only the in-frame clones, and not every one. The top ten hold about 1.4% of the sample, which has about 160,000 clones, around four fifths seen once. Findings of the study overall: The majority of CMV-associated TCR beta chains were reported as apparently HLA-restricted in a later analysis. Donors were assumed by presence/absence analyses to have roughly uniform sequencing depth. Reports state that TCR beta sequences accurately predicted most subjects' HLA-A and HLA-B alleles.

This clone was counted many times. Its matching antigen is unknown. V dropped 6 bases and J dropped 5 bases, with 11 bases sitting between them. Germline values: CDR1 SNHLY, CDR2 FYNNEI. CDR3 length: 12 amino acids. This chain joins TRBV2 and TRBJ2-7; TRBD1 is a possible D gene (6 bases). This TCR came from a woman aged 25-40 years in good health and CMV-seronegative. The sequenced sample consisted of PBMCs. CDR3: CASRFRDNEQYF. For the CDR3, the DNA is TGTGCCAGCAGATTCCGGGACAACGAGCAGTACTTC.